This entry lists 30 T cell receptor beta chains sequenced from one sample in a study of Ad26.COV2.S vaccination and SARS-CoV-2 variants. Treatment denoted: around 19 received Ad26.COV2.S at low or high dose, single or two shots; 5 received placebo; per-sample allocation not given. Sample collection was performed on day 63 after the first vaccine or placebo injection. The table came from immunoSEQ multiplex PCR; TCRdb's copy has only in-frame clones and leaves some out. The table records approximately 460,000 clones, nearly 90% of them present only once. The sample here was peripheral blood, taken in a trial of Ad26.COV2.S vaccine versus placebo. The receptors derive from a person between 18 and 59 years old who received the Ad26.COV2.S COVID-19 vaccine or a placebo.

The chain couples TRBV7-2 to TRBJ2-1; D is unclear. Trimming left V 6 bases short and J 0 bases short, with 6 bases between. CDR3 size: 13 residues. From germline, CDR1 is SGHTA and CDR2 FQGNSA. The CDR3 nucleotides are TGTGCCAGCAGGGGCAGCTCCTACAATGAGCAGTTCTTC. It yields the protein CASRGSSYNEQFF. The entire variable domain, with the rest obtained from reference TRBV7-2 and TRBJ2-1, is as follows: GAGVSQSPSNKVTEKGKDVELRCDPISGHTALYWYRQSLGQGLEFLIYFQGNSAPDKSGLPSDRFSAERTGGSVSTLTIQRTQQEDSAVYLCASRGSSYNEQFFGPGTRLTVL.

The chain uses TRBV19 and TRBJ1-6; TRBD1 matches at 8 bases. Germline V gives CDR1 LNHDA, CDR2 SQIVND (reference sequence). V lost 6 bases to trimming and J lost 9 bases; unmatched junction nucleotides: 10. The CDR3 is 15 amino acids. The CDR3 nucleotides read TGTGCCAGTAGCCTTTTGGACAGGGATGGTTCACCCCTCCACTTT. Its translation is CASSLLDRDGSPLHF. Looking up the rest from reference TRBV19 and TRBJ1-6 gives the full variable domain: DGGITQSPKYLFRKEGQNVTLSCEQNLNHDAMYWYRQDPGQGLRLIYYSQIVNDFQKGDIAEGYSVSREKKESFPLTVTSAQKNPTAFYLCASSLLDRDGSPLHFGNGTRLTVT.

V and J are TRBV15 and TRBJ1-1, with TRBD1 matching 10 bases. Germline lookup yields CDR1 LNHNV and CDR2 YYDKDF (reference sequence). V gave up 5 bases and J gave up 4 bases; unmatched junction bases: 7. The CDR3 is 15 residues long. CDR3 loop: CATSRPGTGATEAFF. In DNA form, the CDR3 reads TGTGCCACCAGCCGGCCTGGGACAGGGGCCACTGAAGCTTTCTTT.

The rearrangement joins TRBV11-2 to TRBJ1-5, with 7 bases aligning to TRBD1. The CDR3 is 13 amino acids. Germline V lookup: CDR1 SGHAT, CDR2 FQNNGV. V shed 5 bases, J shed 5 bases, and the junction held 3 bases outside the gene matches. CDR3 sequence (DNA): TGTGCCAGCAGCACGACAGGGTATCAGCCCCAGCATTTT. This encodes CASSTTGYQPQHF.

The V gene is TRBV4-3, the J gene TRBJ2-2; D is ambiguous. Germline loops: CDR1 LGHNA, CDR2 YSLEER. CDR3 length equals 16 residues. The V gene lost 0 bases and the J gene lost 3 bases, with 11 bases spanning the gap. The CDR3 nucleotides are TGCGCCAGCAGCCAAGATCGCCGCACGGACACCGGGGAGCTGTTTTTT. This codes for CASSQDRRTDTGELFF.

This chain uses TRBV10-3 with TRBJ1-6, with no clear D. Germline CDR1 is ENHRY and CDR2 is SYGVKD. The CDR3 sequence is 15 residues long. V was cut by 6 bases and J by 4 bases, with 13 bases left in between. In nucleotides, the CDR3 is TGTGCCATCAGAGAGGGTTCCCCTTATAATTCACCCCTCCACTTT. It translates to CAIREGSPYNSPLHF.

The CDR3 coding sequence is TGTGCCAGTAGCGGACTAGCGGGAGGGCGGAATGAGCAGTTCTTC. Translation gives CASSGLAGGRNEQFF. The gene calls are TRBV19 and TRBJ2-1; 15 positions agree with TRBD2. V lost 6 bases to trimming and J lost 7 bases; unmatched junction nucleotides: 4. Germline CDR1 and CDR2: LNHDA and SQIVND (reference sequence). This CDR3 region has 15 residues.

This chain connects TRBV19 to TRBJ2-2; tentatively, D is TRBD2 (7 bases). Per the germline V gene, CDR1 is LNHDA and CDR2 is SQIVND (reference sequence). This CDR3 contains 19 residues. V was trimmed by 0 bases and J by 4 bases, leaving 21 bases between them. The CDR3 protein is CASSIDPWRGGRFTGELFF. The CDR3 DNA reads as TGTGCCAGTAGTATAGATCCATGGAGGGGGGGCCGTTTCACCGGGGAGCTGTTTTTT.

The rearrangement joins TRBV5-1 to TRBJ1-4, with no clear D. The germline V and J ends were trimmed by 3 bases and 8 bases, with 14 bases remaining between them. CDR1 SGHRS and CDR2 YFSETQ come from the germline V gene. The length of the CDR3 is 14 residues. The CDR3 loop reads CASSWSGGREKLFF. The CDR3 DNA reads as TGCGCCAGCAGCTGGTCGGGAGGAAGAGAAAAACTGTTTTTT.

This clone was seen a handful of times. The V call is TRBV6-5, the J call TRBJ1-5; D uncertain. The CDR3 sequence is 15 residues long. Per germline, CDR1 MNHEY and CDR2 SVGAGI. V lost 0 bases and J 3 bases, leaving 9 bases between the germline ends. The CDR3 DNA sequence: TGTGCCAGCAGTTACTCGGCTCAGCCCAATCAGCCCCAGCATTTT. It encodes CASSYSAQPNQPQHF.

V gene TRBV7-3 combines with J gene TRBJ2-1; possibly TRBD1 for D (5 bases). The CDR3 has 14 amino acids. Per the germline V gene, CDR1 is SGHTA and CDR2 is FQGTGA. Trimming removed 5 bases at V and 8 bases at J, with 16 bases between. In DNA, the CDR3 is TGTGCCAGCAGCGCCAGGGCAAATTCCCATGAGCAGTTCTTC. This codes for CASSARANSHEQFF. The variable domain in full, completed from reference TRBV7-3 and TRBJ2-1, reads GAGVSQTPSNKVTEKGKYVELRCDPISGHTALYWYRQSLGQGPEFLIYFQGTGAADDSGLPNDRFFAVRPEGSVSTLKIQRTERGDSAVYLCASSARANSHEQFFGPGTRLTVL.

This clone was recorded only once. This chain connects TRBV19 to TRBJ1-3; D is possibly TRBD1 (6 bases). Germline loops: CDR1 LNHDA, CDR2 SQIVND (reference sequence). The V end lost 4 bases, the J end lost 0 bases, and 19 bases lay between the germline ends. The CDR3 length is 18 residues. The CDR3 coding sequence is TGTGCCAGTAGTACCCGAAAGGAGGGACACATCTCTGGAAACACCATATATTTT. It translates to CASSTRKEGHISGNTIYF.

The gene calls are TRBV3-1 (or the pseudogene TRBV3-2) and TRBJ1-3; D call uncertain. Trimming took off 4 bases at V and 0 bases at J, with 4 bases between the two ends. CDR3 length: 13 residues. CDR1 LGHDT and CDR2 YNNKEL come from the germline V gene (reference sequence). The CDR3 region is CASSPISGNTIYF. CDR3 nucleotides: TGTGCCAGCAGCCCTATCTCTGGAAACACCATATATTTT.

This rearrangement joins TRBV5-1 to TRBJ2-1; 7 nucleotides line up with TRBD2. The CDR3 extends over 18 amino acids. CDR1 and CDR2 from the germline V gene are SGHRS and YFSETQ. With V trimmed by 4 bases and J by 2 bases, 15 bases remained unmatched. The CDR3: CASSPKTQGLGAYNEQFF. The CDR3 DNA follows: TGCGCCAGCAGCCCCAAAACACAAGGACTAGGGGCCTACAATGAGCAGTTCTTC.

The chain joins TRBV4-2 to TRBJ2-1, with D perhaps TRBD1 (5 bases). V was shortened by 2 bases and J by 3 bases, with 8 bases between the two germline ends. The CDR3 totals 14 residues. Germline V gene lookup returns CDR1 LGHNA and CDR2 YNFKEQ. In nucleotides, the CDR3 is TGTGCCAGCAGCCAACGACAGCACTACAATGAGCAGTTCTTC. This codes for CASSQRQHYNEQFF.

The CDR3 region is CATSRDQSSGNTIYF. CDR3 sequence (DNA): TGTGCCACCAGCAGAGATCAGAGCTCTGGAAACACCATATATTTT. J is TRBJ1-3 and V is TRBV15; D gene uncertain. Looked up from germline, CDR1 is LNHNV and CDR2 is YYDKDF (reference sequence). This CDR3 is built from 15 residues. Trimming shortened V by 0 bases and J by 0 bases, and 6 bases separated the two germline ends.

The sample holds one count of this clone. The chain has TRBV7-6 and TRBJ1-1, with D hard to call. V was trimmed by 2 bases and J by 5 bases, leaving 9 bases between them. Germline V gene sequence: CDR1 SGHVS, CDR2 FNYEAQ. CDR3 length: 13 residues. The CDR3 here is CASSLSGKTEAFF. DNA for the CDR3: TGTGCCAGCAGCTTATCAGGAAAGACTGAAGCTTTCTTT. Full variable domain (missing parts from reference TRBV7-6 and TRBJ1-1): GAGVSQSPRYKVTKRGQDVALRCDPISGHVSLYWYRQALGQGPEFLTYFNYEAQQDKSGLPNDRFSAERPEGSISTLTIQRTEQRDSAMYRCASSLSGKTEAFFGQGTRLTVV.

V is TRBV19 and J is TRBJ2-1; 8 nucleotides align to TRBD2. CDR1 and CDR2 from the germline V gene are LNHDA and SQIVND (reference sequence). The CDR3 loop spans 16 amino acids. V lost 2 bases, J lost 0 bases, and 3 bases stayed unmatched. Here the CDR3 reads CASSISSGSSYNEQFF. The DNA for the CDR3 is TGTGCCAGTAGTATATCAAGCGGGAGCTCCTACAATGAGCAGTTCTTC.

This chain links TRBV5-1 with TRBJ2-3; 10 bases are a match to TRBD1. Germline CDR1 SGHRS, CDR2 YFSETQ. CDR3 length: 16 amino acids. J gave up 6 bases and V 4 bases, and 11 bases lay outside the gene matches. The CDR3 bases are TGCGCCAGCAGCCCTCGGGACAGGGGAGGATCCGATACGCAGTATTTT. It is translated as CASSPRDRGGSDTQYF. Full variable domain (outside the CDR3, taken from reference TRBV5-1 and TRBJ2-3): KAGVTQTPRYLIKTRGQQVTLSCSPISGHRSVSWYQQTPGQGLQFLFEYFSETQRNKGNFPGRFSGRQFSNSRSEMNVSTLELGDSALYLCASSPRDRGGSDTQYFGPGTRLTVL.

The J gene is TRBJ2-1, the V gene TRBV27; the D call may be TRBD1 or TRBD2 (6 bases each). The V gene lost 2 bases and the J gene lost 2 bases, with 10 bases spanning the gap. Germline V CDR1 and CDR2: MNHEY, SMNVEV (reference sequence). The length of the CDR3 is 15 residues. CDR3 residues: CASSLLGGTYNEQFF. Here the CDR3 DNA reads TGTGCCAGCAGTTTACTCGGGGGCACCTACAATGAGCAGTTCTTC.

The gene calls are TRBV4-1 and TRBJ2-1; D may be TRBD1 (6 bases). The CDR3 is made up of 17 amino acids. V shed 4 bases and J shed 0 bases, with 16 bases lying between them. Germline assignment: CDR1 MGHRA and CDR2 YSYEKL. Written as DNA, the CDR3 is TGCGCCAGCAGCCTCCAGGGGACCCCGAGCTCCTACAATGAGCAGTTCTTC. This codes for CASSLQGTPSSYNEQFF.

The gene calls are TRBV29-1 and TRBJ2-7; TRBD1 aligns across 9 bases. The CDR3 runs 13 residues. CDR1 is SQVTM, CDR2 ANQGSEA, per germline. The J segment lost 6 bases and the V segment lost 6 bases, leaving 9 bases of the junction unmatched. CDR3 amino acids: CSVVRQGEGEQYF. The CDR3 nucleotides are TGCAGCGTCGTACGACAGGGGGAGGGCGAGCAGTACTTC.

The CDR3: CASSKYGPTPGNTIYF. CDR3 nucleotides: TGTGCCAGTAGTAAGTATGGCCCTACGCCTGGAAACACCATATATTTT. The J gene is TRBJ1-3, the V gene TRBV19, with D unclear. Trimming took off 4 bases at V and 2 bases at J, with 15 bases between the two ends. The CDR3 totals 16 residues. From germline, CDR1 is LNHDA and CDR2 SQIVND (reference sequence).

The chain links TRBV6-5 to TRBJ1-6; 10 bases align to TRBD1. V shed 4 bases, J shed 9 bases, and the junction held 3 bases outside the gene matches. The CDR3 has 14 residues. Per the germline V gene, CDR1 is MNHEY and CDR2 is SVGAGI. In nucleotides, the CDR3 is TGTGCCAGCAGTTCGGGACAGGGGACTTCACCCCTCCACTTT. This sequence encodes CASSSGQGTSPLHF.

The chain uses TRBV7-2 and TRBJ2-3; 9 nucleotides line up with TRBD2. The CDR3 length is 14 residues. The V segment lost 5 bases and the J segment 2 bases; nucleotides outside the gene matches: 2. The V gene's germline CDR1 is SGHTA and CDR2 FQGNSA. The CDR3 bases are TGTGCCAGCAGCGAGCGGGGGGCCACAGATACGCAGTATTTT. Translation gives CASSERGATDTQYF.

The chain carries TRBV3-1 (or the pseudogene TRBV3-2) and TRBJ1-2; 7 positions match TRBD1. Trimming removed 4 bases from V and 0 bases from J; junction bases left unmatched: 8. CDR1 is LGHDT, CDR2 YNNKEL, per germline (reference sequence). The CDR3 length is 16 residues. In DNA form, the CDR3 reads TGTGCCAGCAGCCCGACTTCGGGACAGTCTAACTATGGCTACACCTTC. Protein sequence: CASSPTSGQSNYGYTF.

The chain uses TRBV29-1 and TRBJ2-5, with TRBD1 identical over 8 bases. After removal of 2 bases from V and 4 bases from J, the junction contained 15 bases not matched to a gene. The CDR3 extends over 17 amino acids. Germline V gene sequence: CDR1 SQVTM, CDR2 ANQGSEA. The chain's CDR3 is CSVERQGAPPMLETQYF. Written as DNA, the CDR3 is TGCAGCGTTGAACGGCAGGGGGCGCCACCTATGTTAGAGACCCAGTACTTC.

The rearrangement joins TRBV5-1 to TRBJ1-6, with 9 positions matching TRBD1. CDR1 is SGHRS and CDR2 is YFSETQ in the germline V gene. There are 17 residues in the CDR3. V shed 4 bases and J 6 bases; nucleotides not matched to a gene: 11. In nucleotides, the CDR3 is TGCGCCAGCAGCCCGGGACAGGGATCTGTCGGTAATTCACCCCTCCACTTT. Translated, it gives CASSPGQGSVGNSPLHF.

This sequence joins TRBV7-8 and TRBJ2-3; D gene unclear. The ends were cut back, 5 bases at V and 2 bases at J, with 17 bases in the middle. From germline, CDR1 is SGHVS and CDR2 FQNEAQ. This CDR3 contains 16 residues. The chain's CDR3 is CASSRRYRTNTDTQYF. The CDR3 DNA is TGTGCCAGCAGCCGCCGTTACAGAACAAACACAGATACGCAGTATTTT.

This chain joins TRBV5-1 and TRBJ2-3; possibly TRBD1 for D (6 bases). Germline V gene sequence: CDR1 SGHRS, CDR2 YFSETQ. V was shortened by 3 bases and J by 0 bases, with 23 bases between the two germline ends. This CDR3 has 19 amino acids. CDR3 nucleotides: TGCGCCAGCAGCTCGAGTTGGGGGCCTACAGGAACTAGCACAGATACGCAGTATTTT. Translated, it gives CASSSSWGPTGTSTDTQYF.